This passage covers 26 T cell receptor beta chains from one sample sequenced in a study of blood T cell repertoires in COVID-19. The table came from immunoSEQ multiplex PCR; TCRdb's copy has only in-frame clones and leaves some out. The sample lists 120,000 to 150,000 clones; roughly 80% were seen once. The specimen sequenced was peripheral blood. All receptors come from a woman between 40 and 50 years old with active or convalescent COVID-19.

The chain recombines TRBV20-1 with TRBJ2-1, with TRBD2 matching over 11 bases. CDR1 is DFQATT and CDR2 is SNEGSKA in the germline V gene (reference sequence). This CDR3 has 18 residues. V trimming: 3 bases; J trimming: 3 bases; junction bases outside the gene matches: 13. CDR3 loop: CSASPLLAGEGGYNEQFF. For the CDR3, the DNA is TGCAGTGCTAGTCCACTACTAGCGGGAGAGGGGGGCTACAATGAGCAGTTCTTC.

The chain is built from TRBV21-1 and TRBJ2-2; TRBD2, the table's D call, was not compared with the DNA. TRBV21-1 is marked as a pseudogene. The CDR3 extends over 17 amino acids. Here the CDR3 reads CASSPGHGRKNTGELFF. The CDR3 DNA reads TGTGCCAGCAGCCCAGGACACGGGAGGAAGAACACCGGGGAGCTGTTTTTT.

This chain uses TRBV30 with TRBJ2-7; tentative D call: TRBD1 (5 bases). V was cut by 2 bases and J by 3 bases, with 14 bases left in between. Germline lookup yields CDR1 GTSNPN and CDR2 SVGIG (reference sequence). The length of the CDR3 is 14 residues. CDR3 in DNA: TGTGCCTGGAGTCCGTCGACAGTCGGCTACGAGCAGTACTTC. Translated: CAWSPSTVGYEQYF.

The V gene is TRBV7-2, the J gene TRBJ2-1, with 9 bases lining up with TRBD2. Germline CDR1 is SGHTA and CDR2 is FQGNSA. With 1 base clipped from V and 2 bases from J, the junction kept 3 bases outside the gene matches. The CDR3 is 16 residues long. CDR3 nucleotide sequence: TGTGCCAGCAGCTTAGAGGCTAGCGGGGCCTACAATGAGCAGTTCTTC. Translated, it gives CASSLEASGAYNEQFF.

This clone was picked up a small number of times. This chain connects TRBV29-1 to TRBJ2-5, with 9 bases that match TRBD1. J was trimmed by 9 bases and V by 7 bases; bases with no gene match: 12. The CDR3 loop spans 13 amino acids. Germline values: CDR1 SQVTM, CDR2 ANQGSEA. DNA for the CDR3: TGCAGCGGGATACAGGGGGCGTCACGGGCCCAGTACTTC. Encoded protein: CSGIQGASRAQYF.

The chain uses TRBV11-2 and TRBJ1-2, with D possibly being TRBD1 (6 bases). V lost 6 bases to trimming and J lost 4 bases, with 12 bases between them. CDR1 is SGHAT and CDR2 is FQNNGV in the germline V gene. The CDR3 runs to 13 residues. The CDR3 bases are TGTGCCAGCAGGGCCACAGGGACCTATGGCTACACCTTC. Protein product: CASRATGTYGYTF.

This clone occurred once. The rearrangement uses TRBV7-7 and TRBJ2-1, with 7 nucleotides matching TRBD1. The CDR3 covers 15 residues. Germline CDR1 reads SSHAT; CDR2 reads FNYEAQ (reference sequence). The DNA for the CDR3 is TGTGCTAGCGCCGGGACAGTTAGCAACTACAATGAGCAGTTCTTC. Its translation: CASAGTVSNYNEQFF.

The chain is built from TRBV5-1 and TRBJ2-3, with 10 bases matching TRBD2. The V segment lost 4 bases and the J segment 5 bases; nucleotides outside the gene matches: 4. The germline gives CDR1 SGHRS, CDR2 YFSETQ. The CDR3 runs to 14 residues. CDR3 loop: CASSPLAGEDTQYF. For the CDR3, the DNA is TGCGCCAGCAGCCCCCTAGCGGGGGAAGATACGCAGTATTTT.

The chain has TRBV9 and TRBJ1-2; D possibly corresponds to TRBD1 (6 bases). The V gene lost 4 bases and the J gene lost 5 bases, with 24 bases spanning the gap. The germline CDR1 and CDR2 sequences are SGDLS and YYNGEE. The CDR3 is 17 amino acids. The CDR3 region has the DNA TGTGCCAGCAGCCCCCGGACAGTATGGGGGATAGGGTATGGCTACACCTTC. This encodes CASSPRTVWGIGYGYTF.

The J gene is TRBJ2-3, the V gene TRBV27; D may be TRBD2 (6 bases). Germline CDR1 reads MNHEY; CDR2 reads SMNVEV (reference sequence). The CDR3 spans 15 residues. Trimming took 7 bases from V and 0 from J, leaving 14 bases between them. CDR3 coding DNA: TGTGCCAGCACTAAACGGGGGTTAAGCACAGATACGCAGTATTTT. It translates to CASTKRGLSTDTQYF.

CDR3 in DNA: TGTGCCACCAGTGATTTGCAAACTAGCGGGGGTGATGAGCAGTTCTTC. Its protein is CATSDLQTSGGDEQFF. The chain is built from TRBV24-1 and TRBJ2-1, with 11 bases that match TRBD2. The CDR3 contains 16 residues. The V segment lost 0 bases and the J segment 8 bases; nucleotides outside the gene matches: 5. Germline CDR1 and CDR2: KGHDR and SFDVKD.

This clone was picked up a small number of times. DNA for the CDR3: TGTGCCAGCAGTTTATCCTGGACAGGGCAACGAACCCAGTACTTC. As protein: CASSLSWTGQRTQYF. The chain couples TRBV27 to TRBJ2-5, with 8 bases that match TRBD1. Germline CDR1 is MNHEY and CDR2 is SMNVEV (reference sequence). The V gene end was trimmed by 0 bases and the J gene end by 8 bases; junction bases not matched to a gene: 8. The CDR3 contains 15 residues.

The CDR3 DNA follows: TGTGCCAGCAGCCAAGAGCCGAGGACAGGACGACTCTATGGCTACACCTTC. Translated, it gives CASSQEPRTGRLYGYTF. The chain combines TRBV4-2 with TRBJ1-2, with 7 bases fitting TRBD1. There are 17 residues in the CDR3. With 0 bases clipped from V and 4 bases from J, the junction kept 11 bases outside the gene matches. The germline CDR1 and CDR2 sequences are LGHNA and YNFKEQ.

This chain uses TRBV9 with TRBJ2-2, with a weak D call TRBD1 (6 bases). Germline CDR1 reads SGDLS; CDR2 reads YYNGEE. This CDR3 region has 19 residues. The V and J ends lost 0 bases and 6 bases respectively, with 24 bases between them. CDR3: CASSVGRGRDTHSPGELFF. For the CDR3, the DNA is TGTGCCAGCAGCGTAGGCAGGGGACGGGACACCCATTCTCCCGGGGAGCTGTTTTTT. Looking up the rest from reference TRBV9 and TRBJ2-2 gives the full variable domain: DSGVTQTPKHLITATGQRVTLRCSPRSGDLSVYWYQQSLDQGLQFLIQYYNGEERAKGNILERFSAQQFPDLHSELNLSSLELGDSALYFCASSVGRGRDTHSPGELFFGEGSRLTVL.

V is TRBV7-2 and J is TRBJ2-1; TRBD1 matches 10 bases. V was pared by 3 bases and J by 1 base, with 6 bases of the junction left unmatched. From germline, CDR1 is SGHTA and CDR2 FQGNSA. CDR3 length equals 17 residues. CDR3 protein: CASSFPDRGASYNEQFF. CDR3 DNA sequence: TGTGCCAGCAGCTTCCCGGACAGGGGGGCGTCCTACAATGAGCAGTTCTTC.

The rearrangement joins TRBV2 to TRBJ2-7; a possible D gene is TRBD1 (6 bases). Germline V CDR1 and CDR2: SNHLY, FYNNEI. Deletions cut 7 bases from V and 1 base from J, with 11 bases between. The CDR3 length is 13 residues. CDR3 sequence: CASKRDTSYEQYF. The CDR3 DNA reads TGTGCCAGCAAACGGGACACTTCCTACGAGCAGTACTTC.

The V gene is TRBV19, the J gene TRBJ1-5, with no clear D. Germline CDR1 reads LNHDA; CDR2 reads SQIVND (reference sequence). This CDR3 contains 18 residues. The V end was cut by 3 bases, the J end by 0 bases, with 18 bases between. DNA of the CDR3: TGTGCCAGTAGTATCACCTTATCCCTATATGATAGCAATCAGCCCCAGCATTTT. Its protein is CASSITLSLYDSNQPQHF.

This clone was counted a few times. The J gene is TRBJ1-2, the V gene TRBV27; TRBD1 is a possible D gene (5 bases). V gave up 5 bases and J gave up 3 bases, with 10 bases separating them. Per germline, CDR1 MNHEY and CDR2 SMNVEV (reference sequence). There are 13 residues in the CDR3. CDR3 residues: CASSPGPDYGYTF. CDR3 DNA sequence: TGTGCCAGCAGTCCAGGGCCTGACTATGGCTACACCTTC.

Only one count was recorded for this clone. The genes are TRBV2 and TRBJ1-4, with TRBD1 matching over 7 bases. Trimming cost V 4 bases and J 8 bases; bases outside gene matches: 16. The length of the CDR3 is 17 residues. CDR1 SNHLY and CDR2 FYNNEI come from the germline V gene. The CDR3 coding sequence is TGTGCCAGCAGTGCGGCAGGGGGACGAGCCGCTAGAGAAAAACTGTTTTTT. This sequence encodes CASSAAGGRAAREKLFF.

This clone was picked up a small number of times. The rearrangement uses TRBV18 and TRBJ2-5, with TRBD1 matching over 11 bases. V was pared by 2 bases and J by 4 bases, with 0 bases of the junction left unmatched. This CDR3 has 14 amino acids. Germline-derived CDR1 and CDR2 are KGHSH and LQKENI. The CDR3 coding sequence is TGTGCCAGCTCACCAGGGACAGGGGGAGAGACCCAGTACTTC. It encodes CASSPGTGGETQYF.

The rearrangement joins TRBV2 to TRBJ2-1; 8 nucleotides agree with TRBD2. CDR1 is SNHLY and CDR2 is FYNNEI in the germline V gene. The length of the CDR3 is 15 residues. J was trimmed by 4 bases and V by 4 bases; bases with no gene match: 6. The CDR3 DNA reads TGTGCCAGCAGTGTATCCAGCGGGAGTTACAATGAGCAGTTCTTC. Its translation: CASSVSSGSYNEQFF. Using reference TRBV2 and TRBJ2-1 for the parts outside the CDR3, the full variable domain is EPEVTQTPSHQVTQMGQEVILRCVPISNHLYFYWYRQILGQKVEFLVSFYNNEISEKSEIFDDQFSVERPDGSNFTLKIRSTKLEDSAMYFCASSVSSGSYNEQFFGPGTRLTVL.

The chain joins TRBV28 to TRBJ2-7; possibly TRBD2 for D (6 bases). The germline V gene encodes CDR1 MDHEN and CDR2 SYDVKM. CDR3 length equals 13 residues. Trimming removed 7 bases at V and 2 bases at J, with 12 bases between. Here the CDR3 reads CASTLPGAYEQYF. Written as DNA, the CDR3 is TGTGCCAGCACCCTCCCGGGGGCCTACGAGCAGTACTTC.

The chain combines TRBV7-9 with TRBJ1-2; the D gene is possibly TRBD1 (5 bases). The CDR3 spans 17 residues. Germline V gene lookup returns CDR1 SEHNR and CDR2 FQNEAQ (reference sequence). Trimming stripped 3 bases from V and 2 bases from J, with 19 bases between. CDR3 coding DNA: TGTGCCAGCAGCTTTCCTCGACAGCCTGAGCTGAACTATGGCTACACCTTC. This gives the protein CASSFPRQPELNYGYTF. Full variable domain (remainder filled in from reference TRBV7-9 and TRBJ1-2): DTGVSQNPRHKITKRGQNVTFRCDPISEHNRLYWYRQTLGQGPEFLTYFQNEAQLEKSRLLSDRFSAERPKGSFSTLEIQRTEQGDSAMYLCASSFPRQPELNYGYTFGSGTRLTVV.

The V gene is TRBV28, the J gene TRBJ2-1; D not certain. The CDR3 runs 13 residues. Germline V gives CDR1 MDHEN, CDR2 SYDVKM. V dropped 5 bases and J dropped 8 bases, with 13 bases sitting between them. In DNA, the CDR3 is TGTGCCAGCAGTCGATCTAGTATCGATGAGCAGTTCTTC. Its translation: CASSRSSIDEQFF.

This clone came up once. The J gene is TRBJ1-6, the V gene TRBV19; a possible D gene is TRBD1 (5 bases). With 6 bases removed from V and 5 bases from J, the gap between germline ends came to 17 bases. The CDR3 length is 16 residues. Germline lookup yields CDR1 LNHDA and CDR2 SQIVND (reference sequence). CDR3 amino acids: CASRLGGKGDNSPLHF. As DNA, the CDR3 is TGTGCCAGTAGGCTCGGGGGAAAGGGAGATAATTCACCCCTCCACTTT.

J is TRBJ2-3 and V is TRBV6-2 or TRBV6-3; TRBD1 aligns across 7 bases. Germline CDR1 and CDR2: MNHEY and SVGEGT. This CDR3 spans 13 amino acids. The J segment lost 6 bases and the V segment lost 4 bases, leaving 4 bases of the junction unmatched. The CDR3, as DNA: TGTGCCAGCAGTTCCCAGGACAGGGATACGCAGTATTTT. It translates to CASSSQDRDTQYF.